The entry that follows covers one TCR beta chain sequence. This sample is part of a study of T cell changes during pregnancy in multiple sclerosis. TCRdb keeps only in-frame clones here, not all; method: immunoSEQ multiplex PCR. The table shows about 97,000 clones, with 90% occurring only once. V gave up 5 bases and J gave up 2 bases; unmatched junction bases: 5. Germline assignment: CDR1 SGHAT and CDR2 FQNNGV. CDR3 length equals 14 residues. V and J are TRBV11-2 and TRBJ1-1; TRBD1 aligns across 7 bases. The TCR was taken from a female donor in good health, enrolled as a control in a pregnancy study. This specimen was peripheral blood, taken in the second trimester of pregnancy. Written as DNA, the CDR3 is TGTGCCAGCAGCGTACGACAGGGTAACACTGAAGCTTTCTTT. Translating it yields CASSVRQGNTEAFF. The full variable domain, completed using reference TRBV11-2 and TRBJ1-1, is EAGVAQSPRYKIIEKRQSVAFWCNPISGHATLYWYQQILGQGPKLLIQFQNNGVVDDSQLPKDRFSAERLKGVDSTLKIQPAKLEDSAVYLCASSVRQGNTEAFFGQGTRLTVV.